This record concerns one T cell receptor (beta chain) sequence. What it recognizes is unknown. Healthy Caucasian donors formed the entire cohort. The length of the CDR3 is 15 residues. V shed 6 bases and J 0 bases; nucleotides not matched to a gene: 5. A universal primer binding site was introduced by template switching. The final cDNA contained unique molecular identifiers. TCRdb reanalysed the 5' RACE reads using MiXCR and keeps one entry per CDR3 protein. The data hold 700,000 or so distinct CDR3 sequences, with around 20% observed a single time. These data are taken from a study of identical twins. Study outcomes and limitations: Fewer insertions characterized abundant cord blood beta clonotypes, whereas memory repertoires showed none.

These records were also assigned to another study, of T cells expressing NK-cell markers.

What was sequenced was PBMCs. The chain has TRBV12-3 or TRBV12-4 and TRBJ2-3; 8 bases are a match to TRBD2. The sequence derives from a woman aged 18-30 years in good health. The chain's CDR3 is CASRGGGGSTDTQYF. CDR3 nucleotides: TGTGCCAGCAGAGGTGGCGGGGGGAGCACAGATACGCAGTATTTT.